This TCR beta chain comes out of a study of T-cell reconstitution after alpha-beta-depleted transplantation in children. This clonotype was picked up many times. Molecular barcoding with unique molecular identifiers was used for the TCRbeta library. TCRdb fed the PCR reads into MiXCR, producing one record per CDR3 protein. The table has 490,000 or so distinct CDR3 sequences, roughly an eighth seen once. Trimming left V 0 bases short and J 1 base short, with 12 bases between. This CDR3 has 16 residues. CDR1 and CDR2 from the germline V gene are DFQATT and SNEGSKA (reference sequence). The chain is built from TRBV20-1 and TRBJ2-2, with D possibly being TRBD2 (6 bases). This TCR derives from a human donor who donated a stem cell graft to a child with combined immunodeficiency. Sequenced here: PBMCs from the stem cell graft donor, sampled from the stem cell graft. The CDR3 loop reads CSARDPGGVNTGELFF. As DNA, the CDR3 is TGCAGTGCTAGAGATCCCGGAGGGGTGAACACCGGGGAGCTGTTTTTT.